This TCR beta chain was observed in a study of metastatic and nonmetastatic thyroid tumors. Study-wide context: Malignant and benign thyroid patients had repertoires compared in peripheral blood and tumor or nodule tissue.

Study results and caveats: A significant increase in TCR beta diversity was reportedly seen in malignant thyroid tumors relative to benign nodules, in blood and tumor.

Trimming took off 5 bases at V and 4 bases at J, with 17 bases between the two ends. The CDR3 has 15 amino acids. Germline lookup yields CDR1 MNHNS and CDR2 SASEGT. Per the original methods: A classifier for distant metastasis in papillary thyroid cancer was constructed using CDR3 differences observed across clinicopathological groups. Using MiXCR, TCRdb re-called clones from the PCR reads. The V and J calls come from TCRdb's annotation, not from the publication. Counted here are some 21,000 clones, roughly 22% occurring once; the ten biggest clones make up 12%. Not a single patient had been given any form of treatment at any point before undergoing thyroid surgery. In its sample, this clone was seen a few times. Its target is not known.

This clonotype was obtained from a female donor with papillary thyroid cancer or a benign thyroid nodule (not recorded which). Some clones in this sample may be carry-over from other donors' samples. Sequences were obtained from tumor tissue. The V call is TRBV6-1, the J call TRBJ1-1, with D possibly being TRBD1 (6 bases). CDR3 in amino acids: CASSQFRGASTEAFF. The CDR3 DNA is TGTGCCAGCAGTCAATTCAGGGGCGCGAGCACTGAAGCTTTCTTT.